Listed here is a single T cell receptor (beta chain). The target of this receptor is not known. Base qualities are not recorded, but no much larger clone differs from it by a single base. The CDR1 and CDR2 encoded by the germline V gene are SQVTM and ANQGSEA. Measured from the cysteine to the phenylalanine, the CDR3 is 11 residues long. The only DNA kept is the CDR3, 33 bases in frame from the first base. Between the V and J ends, shortened by 7 bases and 6 bases respectively, the junction contains 11 bases. The immunoSEQ Assay was used to sequence TCR beta CDR3 regions from DNA. On the study's bioinformatics: T cell density was computed as TCR beta template counts normalized to usable DNA estimated by amplifying housekeeping genes. The preseqR package was used to estimate richness by extrapolating to 400,000 templates for PBMC samples and to 120,000 templates for tissue samples. Clonality was defined as one minus Pielou's evenness. To identify tissue-enriched TCRs, differential abundance testing was run on productive amino-acid clonotypes with a minimum total count of 5 and an alpha of 0.1. Repertoire overlap between compartments was quantified with the Jaccard Index and Morisita Overlap Index. GLIPH clustered TCR beta CDR3s with public tetramer-defined viral CDR3s; viral motifs required at least three viral sequences plus V-gene enrichment. In its TCRdb copy, this immuneACCESS table keeps in-frame sequences only and misses some clones. Where compared with another copy, unresolved V genes explain less than half of these, and the others have no known cause. V, J and clone size were drawn from that table, and D and trimming were deduced from the DNA. In this sample the table shows 45,000 to 50,000 clones, approximately 90% of which occur a single time. 2.5% of the sample lies in the top ten.

This sample was included in a study of T cells in localized non-small cell lung cancer (dated by TCRdb to 2018 to 2021). With respect to the entire study: The study examined T cell repertoires in roughly 240 patients with early-stage NSCLC and compared tumors with uninvolved tumor-adjacent lungs. All 220 or so NSCLC patients in the cohort were treatment-naive and had localized lung tumors that were resected. A mean age of about 66 years was recorded for the NSCLC patients, of whom around 140 were male and about 100 were female. Results and caveats for the whole study, not just this receptor: Higher T cell density in blood was associated with longer overall survival, whereas higher clonality in adjacent lung was associated with shorter survival. Uninvolved tumor-adjacent lung showed the highest T cell clonality, higher than tumor, which suggests more focused antigenic responses in the adjacent lung. A median of 57 of the top 100 tumor clones were detected in paired uninvolved adjacent lung, and 25 to 35 of these tumor clones were also found among the top 100 clones of the paired uninvolved adjacent lung. Because of the exploratory design, TCR variables were selected using unadjusted p-values without false-discovery rate correction. Because multi-region sequencing of the tumors was not done, intratumor heterogeneity could not be ruled out.

At diagnosis, tumor, uninvolved tumor-adjacent lung and peripheral blood were collected and then preserved as a mix of FFPE and fresh-frozen material. For TCR repertoire profiling, blood samples were analyzed in the form of peripheral blood mononuclear cells. The TCR comes from a man aged 35-69 years with stage II lung adenocarcinoma. The V and J segments used are TRBV29-1 and TRBJ2-3, with no confident D gene call. The sequences come from PBMCs, collected before any cancer treatment. The sequenced DNA: TGCAGCGCTAAGGGTAGGGATACGCAGTATTTT. Its amino acids are CSAKGRDTQYF.